This TCR beta chain was documented in a study of blood T cell repertoires in COVID-19. Trimming removed 0 bases from V and 8 bases from J; junction bases left unmatched: 11. The CDR3 has 17 amino acids. CDR1 is LNHNV, CDR2 YYDKDF, per germline (reference sequence). Method: immunoSEQ multiplex PCR; TCRdb's copy keeps in-frame clones and lacks some. Among over 250,000 clones listed, 86% were seen once. Input material: PBMCs or T cells enriched from blood (not recorded which). The rearrangement uses TRBV15 and TRBJ2-1; 9 bases fit TRBD1. This sequence was found in a woman younger than 30 who had recovered from COVID-19. CDR3 protein: CATSRESGGQGFHEQFF. CDR3 nucleotide sequence: TGTGCCACCAGCAGAGAGTCGGGGGGACAGGGTTTCCATGAGCAGTTCTTC.